This T cell receptor (beta chain) comes out of a study of blood T cell repertoires in COVID-19. Study details: Acute and convalescent COVID-19 samples came from the United States, Italy and Spain. Nucleic acid was either cDNA or gDNA, and it came from T cells, B-cell-depleted T cells, or PBMCs.

Methods used by the authors: Reference gene primer amplification gave nucleated cell count estimates. Here immunoSEQ multiplex PCR was the method, and the copy in TCRdb shows in-frame clones only, minus some. The DNA gave D and trimming, while V, J and clone size come from that table. The sample lists hundreds of thousands of clones; around 88% were seen once. V lost 5 bases, J lost 8 bases, and 6 bases stayed unmatched. This CDR3 has 15 residues. Germline CDR1 and CDR2: LNHDA and SQIVND (reference sequence). The chain uses TRBV19 and TRBJ1-6; 10 bases map to TRBD1. This TCR derives from a man aged 40-49 years with acute or convalescent COVID-19. The sample was peripheral blood. The DNA of the CDR3 is TGTGCCAGTAGTTCCGACAGGGGGCAAGATTCACCCCTCCACTTT. Protein sequence: CASSSDRGQDSPLHF.